These 26 T cell receptor beta chains originate from one sample sequenced in a study of T cell responses to AZD1222 COVID-19 vaccine. TCRdb's copy holds only in-frame clones and misses some; the assay was immunoSEQ multiplex PCR. The top ten clones hold about 2.1% of a sample with about 130,000 clones, around 90% of them seen once. Sequencing used peripheral blood, obtained 28 days after the second AZD1222 dose. Every receptor here comes from an adult who received the AZD1222 COVID-19 vaccine.

The chain has TRBV6-5 and TRBJ1-2; a possible D gene is TRBD1 (6 bases). Germline V gene data show CDR1 as MNHEY and CDR2 as SVGAGI. The CDR3 extends over 15 amino acids. Trimming pared 2 bases from V and 4 bases from J, leaving 14 bases between. The DNA for the CDR3 is TGTGCCAGCAGTTACGGTGGGGGGGCGGGCTATGGCTACACCTTC. Its translation is CASSYGGGAGYGYTF.

The chain uses TRBV5-4 and TRBJ1-5; 10 bases line up with TRBD1. CDR3 size: 16 residues. After removal of 0 bases from V and 4 bases from J, the junction contained 4 bases not matched to a gene. Germline CDR1 SGHNT, CDR2 YYREEE (reference sequence). CDR3 in DNA: TGTGCCAGCAGCTTGGGAGGGGACAGGGGAAATCAGCCCCAGCATTTT. Amino acid sequence: CASSLGGDRGNQPQHF. The entire variable domain, with the rest obtained from reference TRBV5-4 and TRBJ1-5, is as follows: ETGVTQSPTHLIKTRGQQVTLRCSSQSGHNTVSWYQQALGQGPQFIFQYYREEENGRGNFPPRFSGLQFPNYSSELNVNALELDDSALYLCASSLGGDRGNQPQHFGDGTRLSIL.

This chain joins TRBV3-1 (or the pseudogene TRBV3-2) and TRBJ2-1; 13 nucleotides line up with TRBD2. Germline loops: CDR1 LGHDT, CDR2 YNNKEL (reference sequence). The J segment lost 5 bases and the V segment lost 5 bases, leaving 12 bases of the junction unmatched. CDR3 length: 18 amino acids. Here the CDR3 reads CASSYRTSGRGGHNEQFF. Written as DNA, the CDR3 is TGTGCCAGCAGCTACCGGACTAGCGGGAGAGGGGGGCACAATGAGCAGTTCTTC.

This clone was detected only once. The J gene is TRBJ2-2, the V gene TRBV27; D might be TRBD2 (6 bases). CDR3 length equals 14 residues. The V end was cut by 7 bases, the J end by 6 bases, with 15 bases between. CDR1 and CDR2 from the germline V gene are MNHEY and SMNVEV (reference sequence). CDR3 nucleotides: TGTGCCAGCAACTGGGGGAGGATGGCCGGGGAGCTGTTTTTT. Translating gives CASNWGRMAGELFF.

The chain recombines TRBV6-2 or TRBV6-3 with TRBJ2-1, with 11 bases fitting TRBD2. V shed 5 bases and J 3 bases; nucleotides not matched to a gene: 3. The CDR3 is 15 residues long. Germline V CDR1 and CDR2: MNHEY, SVGEGT. CDR3 residues: CASSQTSGDYNEQFF. Written as DNA, the CDR3 is TGTGCCAGCAGTCAGACTAGCGGGGACTACAATGAGCAGTTCTTC.

The J gene is TRBJ2-2, the V gene TRBV4-2, with D tentatively TRBD1 (5 bases). The V gene's germline CDR1 is LGHNA and CDR2 YNFKEQ. The ends were cut back, 0 bases at V and 3 bases at J, with 5 bases in the middle. The CDR3 sequence is 14 residues long. CDR3 nucleotide sequence: TGTGCCAGCAGCCAAGACAGGGACACCGGGGAGCTGTTTTTT. This codes for CASSQDRDTGELFF.

CDR3: CASSQGDRQETQYF. CDR3 nucleotides: TGCGCCAGCAGCCAAGGGGACAGGCAAGAGACCCAGTACTTC. The V gene is TRBV4-1, the J gene TRBJ2-5; 8 nucleotides align to TRBD1. This CDR3 is built from 14 residues. The germline gives CDR1 MGHRA, CDR2 YSYEKL. V was pared by 1 base and J by 2 bases, with 0 bases of the junction left unmatched.

The chain carries TRBV5-1 and TRBJ2-7, with TRBD1 matching over 7 bases. CDR1 SGHRS and CDR2 YFSETQ come from the germline V gene. The CDR3 runs to 16 residues. Losses at the gene ends were 0 bases for V and 3 bases for J; bases not matched to a gene: 9. The CDR3 DNA is TGCGCCAGCAGCTTGGAGTTAGGGGGCCTGAACTACGAGCAGTACTTC. Translating it yields CASSLELGGLNYEQYF. Drawing the rest from reference TRBV5-1 and TRBJ2-7, the complete variable domain is KAGVTQTPRYLIKTRGQQVTLSCSPISGHRSVSWYQQTPGQGLQFLFEYFSETQRNKGNFPGRFSGRQFSNSRSEMNVSTLELGDSALYLCASSLELGGLNYEQYFGPGTRLTVT.

The V and J genes are TRBV6-5 and TRBJ1-4, with unresolved D. This CDR3 has 14 residues. Looked up from germline, CDR1 is MNHEY and CDR2 is SVGAGI. The V end was cut by 6 bases, the J end by 4 bases, with 12 bases between. The CDR3 protein is CASSRTRNNEKLFF. DNA of the CDR3: TGTGCCAGCAGCCGCACAAGAAATAATGAAAAACTGTTTTTT.

This clone occurred once. This chain links TRBV2 with TRBJ2-7; D uncertain. V was pared by 3 bases and J by 4 bases, with 7 bases between. The length of the CDR3 is 12 residues. The germline V gene has CDR1 SNHLY and CDR2 FYNNEI. CDR3 region: CASSERSYEQYV. The CDR3 nucleotides read TGTGCCAGCAGTGAGAGGAGTTACGAGCAGTACGTC.

CDR3 sequence (DNA): TGTGCCACCAGTGACCCTAGGCAGTACTTC. Its protein is CATSDPRQYF. The J gene is TRBJ2-7, the V gene TRBV24-1; no clear D. Trimming removed 4 bases at V and 9 bases at J, with 6 bases between. The CDR3 extends over 10 amino acids. CDR1 is KGHDR, CDR2 SFDVKD, per germline.

This clone was seen once. The rearrangement joins TRBV18 to TRBJ1-3; D gene uncertain. Between the trimmed V and J ends, which lost 4 bases and 0 bases, there was a span of 10 bases. The CDR3 spans 15 residues. The germline V gene has CDR1 KGHSH and CDR2 LQKENI. The CDR3 loop is CASSRAGNSGNTIYF. CDR3 nucleotides: TGTGCCAGCTCACGGGCGGGGAACTCTGGAAACACCATATATTTT.

This clone was detected a few times. V usage is TRBV4-2 and J usage is TRBJ1-2; D perhaps matches TRBD1 (5 bases). This CDR3 comprises 17 residues. V lost 0 bases, J lost 4 bases, and 18 bases lay in between. Germline V gene lookup returns CDR1 LGHNA and CDR2 YNFKEQ. Written as DNA, the CDR3 is TGTGCCAGCAGCCAAGACTTCGTCGGGGGAAGCCTCTATGGCTACACCTTC. Amino acids: CASSQDFVGGSLYGYTF.

The V and J genes are TRBV28 and TRBJ1-1; D remains unclear. Trimming shortened V by 4 bases and J by 4 bases, and 13 bases separated the two germline ends. Germline-derived CDR1 and CDR2 are MDHEN and SYDVKM. This CDR3 is built from 14 residues. CDR3 bases: TGTGCCAGCAGTTCGCTCGGGTGGGGCACTGAAGCTTTCTTT. This sequence encodes CASSSLGWGTEAFF.

This clone has a handful of counts. The chain combines TRBV6-5 with TRBJ2-7; no definite D call. The germline V gene encodes CDR1 MNHEY and CDR2 SVGAGI. V was shortened by 8 bases and J by 3 bases, with 14 bases between the two germline ends. This CDR3 spans 13 amino acids. As DNA, the CDR3 is TGTGCCAGCCGAGACGGGCACCTCTACGAGCAGTACGTC. Its translation is CASRDGHLYEQYV.

V is TRBV18 and J is TRBJ2-7; 9 nucleotides line up with TRBD1. With V trimmed by 1 base and J by 5 bases, 3 bases remained unmatched. There are 14 residues in the CDR3. The germline gives CDR1 KGHSH, CDR2 LQKENI. CDR3 in DNA: TGTGCCAGCTCACCACAGGGACAGGGACACGAGCAGTACGTC. Translation: CASSPQGQGHEQYV.

The DNA for the CDR3 is TGCGCCAGCAGTCCGGGACAAATTGGGGGCTACACCTTC. Protein: CASSPGQIGGYTF. This rearrangement joins TRBV10-1 to TRBJ1-2, with D possibly TRBD1 on 6 matching bases. The germline V and J ends were trimmed by 5 bases and 8 bases, with 15 bases remaining between them. CDR1 and CDR2 (germline): WNHNN, SYGVQD (reference sequence). This CDR3 spans 13 amino acids.

The chain couples TRBV5-1 to TRBJ1-6; TRBD1 is a possible D gene (6 bases). The germline V and J ends were trimmed by 4 bases and 9 bases, with 20 bases remaining between them. This CDR3 contains 16 residues. Per germline, CDR1 SGHRS and CDR2 YFSETQ. The CDR3 coding sequence is TGCGCCAGCAGCCCGGGGGCCGGGGATTCTGCTTCACCCCTCCACTTT. Its protein product is CASSPGAGDSASPLHF.

The chain carries TRBV7-2 and TRBJ2-5; TRBD1 matches at 8 bases. Germline V gene sequence: CDR1 SGHTA, CDR2 FQGNSA. This CDR3 spans 17 amino acids. Trimming took 2 bases from V and 5 from J; bases not matched to a gene: 13. The CDR3 coding sequence is TGTGCCAGCAGCTTAATTTCCGACAGGGGCCCGACGGAGACCCAGTACTTC. This encodes CASSLISDRGPTETQYF.

This chain uses TRBV7-8 with TRBJ1-1, with D unclear. The V gene's germline CDR1 is SGHVS and CDR2 FQNEAQ. The CDR3 sequence is 13 residues long. Trimming took off 1 base at V and 7 bases at J, with 10 bases between the two ends. The CDR3 DNA sequence: TGTGCCAGCAGCTTAGGTTTCCAGTTTGAAGCTTTCTTT. Amino acids: CASSLGFQFEAFF.

The chain couples TRBV30 to TRBJ1-6; 10 bases agree with TRBD1. This CDR3 spans 13 amino acids. The germline gives CDR1 GTSNPN, CDR2 SVGIG (reference sequence). J was trimmed by 10 bases and V by 5 bases; bases with no gene match: 5. CDR3 region: CAWAGTGDSPLHF. CDR3 sequence (DNA): TGTGCCTGGGCCGGGACAGGGGACTCACCCCTCCACTTT.

The chain has TRBV30 and TRBJ1-3, with D possibly being TRBD1 (5 bases). The germline V gene encodes CDR1 GTSNPN and CDR2 SVGIG (reference sequence). Trimming removed 0 bases at V and 4 bases at J, with 16 bases between. The CDR3 extends over 16 amino acids. CDR3 bases: TGTGCCTGGAGTGTATTGGGTGCAGGGCCAGGAAACACCATATATTTT. Its translation: CAWSVLGAGPGNTIYF.

The chain links TRBV23-1 to TRBJ1-2, with unresolved D. TRBV23-1 is assigned to the ORF class and has an uncertain function. Trimming stripped 8 bases from V and 4 bases from J, with 14 bases between. This CDR3 comprises 13 residues. The CDR3 DNA sequence: TGCGCCAGCCCCCCACGCGTGATCTATGGCTACACCTTC. Protein sequence: CASPPRVIYGYTF.

V gene TRBV11-2 combines with J gene TRBJ2-3, with D uncertain. The CDR3 covers 13 residues. V was shortened by 8 bases and J by 8 bases, with 17 bases between the two germline ends. Germline-derived CDR1 and CDR2 are SGHAT and FQNNGV. Written as DNA, the CDR3 is TGTGCCAGCTCCATAGAGTGGGCCGGTACGCAGTATTTT. Its protein product is CASSIEWAGTQYF.

The rearrangement links TRBV5-1 to TRBJ1-1; D remains unclear. V lost 0 bases and J 2 bases, leaving 11 bases between the germline ends. The CDR3 has 15 amino acids. Germline V CDR1 and CDR2: SGHRS, YFSETQ. The CDR3 sequence is CASSLEATQNTEAFF. CDR3 in DNA: TGCGCCAGCAGCTTGGAGGCCACCCAAAACACTGAAGCTTTCTTT.

This clone appeared once. CDR3 in DNA: TGTGCCAGCAGTTACGAGGGGAGCAAGAACACTGAAGCTTTCTTT. This translates into CASSYEGSKNTEAFF. The genes are TRBV6-2 or TRBV6-3 and TRBJ1-1; D possibly corresponds to TRBD1 (5 bases). Germline V gene sequence: CDR1 MNHEY, CDR2 SVGEGT. The germline V and J ends were trimmed by 2 bases and 1 base, with 11 bases remaining between them. This CDR3 is built from 15 residues.